The present T cell receptor beta chain was sequenced within a study of shared clonotypes between healthy human individuals. Study results and limitations: The four-donor shared clonotypes exceeded non-shared clonotypes in generation probability, with non-shared ones scoring lower.

Assay: immunoSEQ multiplex PCR; the TCRdb copy retains only in-frame clones and omits some. This sample has 550,000 to 700,000 clones; about three quarters occur once, and the top ten carry around 2%. A word on this clone: Its antigen is currently unknown.

The germline V gene has CDR1 SEHNR and CDR2 FQNEAQ (reference sequence). Deletions cut 2 bases from V and 4 bases from J, with 11 bases between. This CDR3 comprises 14 residues. The chain is built from TRBV7-9 and TRBJ2-5; no reliable D call. The sequencing input was memory CD4+ T cells sorted from blood. The subset was: CD45RA-negative fraction. The receptor was derived from a woman younger than 45 in good health. CDR3 sequence reads: CASSLNVRGETQYF. The CDR3, as DNA: TGTGCCAGCAGCTTAAACGTTCGAGGAGAGACCCAGTACTTC.